The 12 T cell receptor beta chains below come from one sample, sequenced in a study of T-cell reconstitution after alpha-beta-depleted transplantation in children. A library of TCRbeta sequences, prepared with unique molecular identifiers, was generated. TCRdb reprocessed the PCR reads via MiXCR and lists one record per CDR3 protein. The sample yields just under 150,000 distinct CDR3 sequences, about 9% seen once. This material consisted of PBMCs, mostly from graft donor cells, taken 180 days after TCRalphabeta/CD19-depleted stem cell transplant. The receptors here all came from a female patient under 10 years old who had a stem cell transplant for congenital amegakaryocytic thrombocytopenia, so the T cells may come from the graft donor.

This clonotype was recorded at least ten times. The chain is built from TRBV29-1 and TRBJ2-1; 9 bases fit TRBD2. J was trimmed by 8 bases and V by 1 base; bases with no gene match: 6. Germline V CDR1 and CDR2: SQVTM, ANQGSEA. CDR3 length: 14 residues. In nucleotides, the CDR3 is TGCAGCGTTGAAGTATTAGCGGGAGTCCATGAGCAGTTCTTC. Translating gives CSVEVLAGVHEQFF.

At least ten counts were recorded for this clonotype. This sequence joins TRBV28 and TRBJ1-5; no clear D. The CDR3 sequence is 14 residues long. The V and J ends lost 6 bases and 3 bases respectively, with 12 bases between them. Per the germline V gene, CDR1 is MDHEN and CDR2 is SYDVKM. The CDR3 protein is CASSWAGVNQPQHF. DNA of the CDR3: TGTGCCAGCAGCTGGGCGGGTGTCAATCAGCCCCAGCATTTT.

This clonotype showed up many times. The chain employs TRBV5-1 and TRBJ2-2; 9 bases fit TRBD2. V gave up 4 bases and J gave up 6 bases; unmatched junction bases: 13. The V gene's germline CDR1 is SGHRS and CDR2 YFSETQ. The CDR3 consists of 17 residues. The CDR3 DNA is TGCGCCAGCAGCCGACCGGATGCGGGAGGGCCGGCCGGGGAGCTGTTTTTT. Translating it yields CASSRPDAGGPAGELFF.

This clonotype was counted only a few times. The chain has TRBV5-4 and TRBJ1-3; maybe TRBD1 (6 bases). CDR1 and CDR2 (germline): SGHNT, YYREEE (reference sequence). The CDR3 spans 17 residues. Trimming took off 0 bases at V and 2 bases at J, with 15 bases between the two ends. The chain's CDR3 is CASSLASTGTPGNTIYF. The CDR3 DNA sequence: TGTGCCAGCAGCTTGGCCTCAACAGGGACGCCTGGAAACACCATATATTTT.

This clonotype is categorized as hyperexpanded. The rearrangement uses TRBV4-2 and TRBJ2-1; 8 bases are shared with TRBD2. The CDR3 consists of 17 residues. Trimming took 3 bases from V and 2 from J; bases not matched to a gene: 9. Germline CDR1 is LGHNA and CDR2 is YNFKEQ. The CDR3 spells CASSHRRLAQTYNEQFF. The CDR3 DNA follows: TGTGCCAGCAGCCATAGGCGACTAGCGCAGACCTACAATGAGCAGTTCTTC.

With regard to this clonotype: A much larger clone differs from this one at a single base, so this may be a read error. The chain carries TRBV18 and TRBJ2-1; D perhaps matches TRBD2 (6 bases). Germline V gene sequence: CDR1 KGHSH, CDR2 LQKENI. This CDR3 has 13 amino acids. The CDR3 is CAISPAGRHEQFF. The CDR3 DNA reads TGTGCCATCTCACCAGCCGGGAGACATGAGCAGTTCTTC. The full variable domain, rest sourced from reference TRBV18 and TRBJ2-1, is NAGVMQNPRHLVRRRGQEARLRCSPMKGHSHVYWYRQLPEEGLKFMVYLQKENIIDESGMPKERFSAEFPKEGPSILRIQQVVRGDSAAYFCAISPAGRHEQFFGPGTRLTVL.

This clonotype was recorded many times. This rearrangement joins TRBV12-3 or TRBV12-4 to TRBJ1-1; no reliable D call. The CDR3 contains 16 residues. Trimming cost V 5 bases and J 1 base, with 17 bases left between them. CDR3 region: CASSATLTGENTEAFF. CDR3 sequence (DNA): TGTGCCAGCAGTGCCACCCTAACGGGAGAGAACACTGAAGCTTTCTTT.

This clonotype occurred many times. The genes are TRBV3-1 and TRBJ1-2, with D possibly being TRBD1 (6 bases). The V and J ends lost 7 bases and 3 bases respectively, with 9 bases between them. CDR1 is LGHDT, CDR2 YNNKEL, per germline (reference sequence). The CDR3 runs 12 residues. CDR3 region: CASNSGDYGYTF. The CDR3 bases are TGTGCCAGCAACTCAGGGGACTATGGCTACACCTTC. The full variable domain, rest sourced from reference TRBV3-1 and TRBJ1-2, is DTAVSQTPKYLVTQMGNDKSIKCEQNLGHDTMYWYKQDSKKFLKIMFSYNNKELIINETVPNRFSPKSPDKAHLNLHINSLELGDSAVYFCASNSGDYGYTFGSGTRLTVV.

Many counts were recorded for this clonotype. The chain combines TRBV7-2 with TRBJ1-2; D gene ambiguous. The CDR3 is made up of 11 amino acids. V dropped 9 bases and J dropped 0 bases, with 5 bases sitting between them. Germline CDR1 reads SGHTA; CDR2 reads FQGNSA. The CDR3: CASQANYGYTF. The CDR3 DNA reads TGTGCCAGTCAAGCTAACTATGGCTACACCTTC.

This clonotype came up many times. The chain recombines TRBV5-1 with TRBJ2-7, with TRBD1 matching 7 bases. This CDR3 region has 14 residues. Germline values: CDR1 SGHRS, CDR2 YFSETQ. After removal of 4 bases from V and 6 bases from J, the junction contained 10 bases not matched to a gene. In DNA form, the CDR3 reads TGCGCCAGCAGCCGATCCGACAGGGTCTGCGAGCAGTACTTC. It translates to CASSRSDRVCEQYF.

This sequence joins TRBV12-3 or TRBV12-4 and TRBJ2-3; the match to TRBD2 covers 9 bases. Trimming at V came to 4 bases and at J to 0 bases, leaving 5 bases not matched to a gene. CDR3 length equals 16 residues. CDR3 sequence reads: CASSSRAGGSTDTQYF. The CDR3 DNA sequence: TGTGCCAGCAGTTCTAGAGCGGGAGGAAGCACAGATACGCAGTATTTT.

Only a few counts were recorded for this clonotype. The chain links TRBV30 to TRBJ1-6, with D possibly matching TRBD1 (5 bases). CDR3 length: 13 residues. Trimming pared 3 bases from V and 6 bases from J, leaving 9 bases between. Germline CDR1 is GTSNPN and CDR2 is SVGIG (reference sequence). CDR3 in amino acids: CAWRMGPNSPLHF. CDR3 DNA sequence: TGTGCCTGGAGGATGGGACCTAATTCACCCCTCCACTTT. Filled out from reference TRBV30 and TRBJ1-6, the complete variable domain reads SQTIHQWPATLVQPVGSPLSLECTVEGTSNPNLYWYRQAAGRGLQLLFYSVGIGQISSEVPQNLSASRPQDRQFILSSKKLLLSDSGFYLCAWRMGPNSPLHFGNGTRLTVT.